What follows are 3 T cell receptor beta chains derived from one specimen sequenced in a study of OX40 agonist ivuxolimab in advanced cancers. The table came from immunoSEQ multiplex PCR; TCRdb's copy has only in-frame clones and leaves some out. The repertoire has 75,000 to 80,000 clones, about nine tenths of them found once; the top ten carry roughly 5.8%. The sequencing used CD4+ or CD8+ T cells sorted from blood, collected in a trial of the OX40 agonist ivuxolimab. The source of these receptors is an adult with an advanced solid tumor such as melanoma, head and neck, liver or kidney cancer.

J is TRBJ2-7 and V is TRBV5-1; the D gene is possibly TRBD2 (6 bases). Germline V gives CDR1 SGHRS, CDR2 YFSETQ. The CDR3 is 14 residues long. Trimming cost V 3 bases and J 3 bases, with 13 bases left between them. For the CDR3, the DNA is TGCGCCAGCAGCTCCGGGACTCAGTTCTACGAGCAGTACTTC. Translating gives CASSSGTQFYEQYF.

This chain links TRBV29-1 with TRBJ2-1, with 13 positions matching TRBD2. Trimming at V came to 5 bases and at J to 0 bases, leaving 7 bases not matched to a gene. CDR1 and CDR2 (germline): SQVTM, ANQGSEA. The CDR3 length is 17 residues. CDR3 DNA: TGCAGCGTTCTTATGACTAGCGGGGGGCTCTCCTACAATGAGCAGTTCTTC. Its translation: CSVLMTSGGLSYNEQFF.

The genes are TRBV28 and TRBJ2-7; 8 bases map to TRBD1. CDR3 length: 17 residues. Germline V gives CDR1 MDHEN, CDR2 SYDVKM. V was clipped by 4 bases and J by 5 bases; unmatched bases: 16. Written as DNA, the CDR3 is TGTGCCAGCAGTTCTCCGATAGAGAGACAGGGGAATCACGAGCAGTACTTC. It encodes CASSSPIERQGNHEQYF. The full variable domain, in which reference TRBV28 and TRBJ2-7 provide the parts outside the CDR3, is DVKVTQSSRYLVKRTGEKVFLECVQDMDHENMFWYRQDPGLGLRLIYFSYDVKMKEKGDIPEGYSVSREKKERFSLILESASTNQTSMYLCASSSPIERQGNHEQYFGPGTRLTVT.